The 28 T cell receptor beta chains given below trace back to one sample, sequenced in a study of cytomegalovirus exposure and HLA in healthy donors. A multiplex PCR was run with 60 Vbeta primers and 13 Jbeta primers. Clones were read by immunoSEQ multiplex PCR, and TCRdb kept only the in-frame ones, dropping some. The sample includes about 130,000 clones, roughly 80% of them seen just once. Material for sequencing was PBMCs. These receptors were collected from a young man in good health and CMV-seropositive.

This sequence joins TRBV19 and TRBJ2-7; D gene ambiguous. The CDR3 is made up of 13 amino acids. Looked up from germline, CDR1 is LNHDA and CDR2 is SQIVND (reference sequence). Trimming shortened V by 3 bases and J by 6 bases, and 12 bases separated the two germline ends. Written as DNA, the CDR3 is TGTGCCAGTAGTATGGATCGGGTATCCGAGCAGTACTTC. Translation: CASSMDRVSEQYF.

This clone has more than one count but fewer than ten. J is TRBJ2-7 and V is TRBV27; 7 positions agree with TRBD2. Trimming cost V 8 bases and J 2 bases; bases outside gene matches: 9. This CDR3 has 14 residues. Germline values: CDR1 MNHEY, CDR2 SMNVEV (reference sequence). The CDR3 bases are TGTGCCAGCGCAGCGGGACGGTTAACCTACGAGCAGTACTTC. It specifies CASAAGRLTYEQYF.

The chain recombines TRBV15 with TRBJ2-1; D uncertain. Per the germline V gene, CDR1 is LNHNV and CDR2 is YYDKDF (reference sequence). Between the trimmed V and J ends, which lost 0 bases and 7 bases, there was a span of 10 bases. This CDR3 comprises 14 residues. Here the CDR3 reads CATSRDSRPNEQFF. The CDR3 bases are TGTGCCACCAGCAGAGATTCCAGGCCGAATGAGCAGTTCTTC.

The chain carries TRBV7-2 and TRBJ2-7, with TRBD1 matching over 7 bases. CDR1 SGHTA and CDR2 FQGNSA come from the germline V gene. Trimming cost V 2 bases and J 12 bases; bases outside gene matches: 10. The CDR3 extends over 13 amino acids. The CDR3 DNA follows: TGTGCCAGCAGCTTACAGGGGACAGAGAAGCGGTACTTC. Encoded protein: CASSLQGTEKRYF.

The chain employs TRBV14 and TRBJ2-1; 8 bases map to TRBD1. Germline loops: CDR1 SGHDN, CDR2 FVKESK. Trimming cost V 3 bases and J 12 bases; bases outside gene matches: 10. The CDR3 spans 14 residues. CDR3 nucleotides: TGTGCCAGCAGCCAGAGCTTAACAGGGACAGGGCAGTTCTTC. It codes for CASSQSLTGTGQFF.

This clone occurred once. V usage is TRBV14 and J usage is TRBJ2-5; 8 nucleotides agree with TRBD2. The junction had 3 bases not matched to a gene; V was cut back by 3 bases and J by 3 bases. The CDR3 is 14 residues long. Looked up from germline, CDR1 is SGHDN and CDR2 is FVKESK. The CDR3 region is CASSHILAEETQYF. The DNA of the CDR3 is TGTGCCAGCAGCCATATACTAGCGGAAGAGACCCAGTACTTC.

The chain carries TRBV19 and TRBJ2-7; TRBD1 matches 8 bases. V lost 5 bases, J lost 4 bases, and 4 bases stayed unmatched. CDR1 and CDR2 (germline): LNHDA, SQIVND (reference sequence). The CDR3 sequence is 13 residues long. The CDR3 bases are TGTGCCAGTAGTCCTCGGACAGGGTACGAGCAGTACTTC. Protein: CASSPRTGYEQYF.

The chain recombines TRBV18 with TRBJ2-7; TRBD1 aligns across 12 bases. Germline V gives CDR1 KGHSH, CDR2 LQKENI. The trim removed 3 bases at V and 4 bases at J, leaving 7 bases unmatched. The CDR3 covers 16 residues. The CDR3 coding sequence is TGTGCCAGCTCACCTAAAACGGGACAGGGGGCTTACGAGCAGTACTTC. Its protein is CASSPKTGQGAYEQYF.

The V gene is TRBV7-9, the J gene TRBJ1-2; 9 nucleotides line up with TRBD1. The CDR3 is 13 amino acids. Germline CDR1 is SEHNR and CDR2 is FQNEAQ (reference sequence). After removal of 2 bases from V and 8 bases from J, the junction contained 3 bases not matched to a gene. This CDR3 is CASSLTGGNGYTF. The DNA of the CDR3 is TGTGCCAGCAGCTTAACAGGGGGCAACGGCTACACCTTC.

V usage is TRBV18 and J usage is TRBJ1-1, with a weak D call TRBD1 (6 bases). CDR3 length equals 12 residues. Per the germline V gene, CDR1 is KGHSH and CDR2 is LQKENI. V lost 4 bases to trimming and J lost 8 bases, with 11 bases between them. The CDR3 bases are TGTGCCAGCTCACTGGACAGATTCGAAGCTTTCTTT. This translates into CASSLDRFEAFF.

The rearrangement joins TRBV30 to TRBJ2-1; 7 bases align to TRBD1. From germline, CDR1 is GTSNPN and CDR2 SVGIG (reference sequence). With 1 base clipped from V and 1 base from J, the junction kept 13 bases outside the gene matches. CDR3 length: 18 amino acids. This chain's CDR3 is CAWSDPEATGKSYNEQFF. In nucleotides, the CDR3 is TGTGCCTGGAGTGACCCTGAGGCGACAGGGAAGTCCTACAATGAGCAGTTCTTC.

This clone has only one observation. Other DNA sequences from this sample encode an identical CDR3 as well. The J gene is TRBJ1-5, the V gene TRBV9; D possibly corresponds to TRBD1 (6 bases). The V end was cut by 2 bases, the J end by 3 bases, with 9 bases between. The CDR3 extends over 14 amino acids. Germline V lookup: CDR1 SGDLS, CDR2 YYNGEE. CDR3 region: CASSVGQTNQPQHF. For the CDR3, the DNA is TGTGCCAGCAGCGTCGGACAGACCAATCAGCCCCAGCATTTT. Based on the CDR3 plus reference TRBV9 and TRBJ1-5, the full variable domain is DSGVTQTPKHLITATGQRVTLRCSPRSGDLSVYWYQQSLDQGLQFLIQYYNGEERAKGNILERFSAQQFPDLHSELNLSSLELGDSALYFCASSVGQTNQPQHFGDGTRLSIL.

The gene calls are TRBV2 and TRBJ2-5, with D maybe TRBD2 (6 bases). V was pared by 7 bases and J by 10 bases, with 19 bases between. CDR1 is SNHLY and CDR2 is FYNNEI in the germline V gene. The CDR3 is 13 residues long. The DNA for the CDR3 is TGTGCCAGCATTGGGGCAGGAGGGGATGGCCAGTACTTC. This sequence encodes CASIGAGGDGQYF.

The chain links TRBV5-1 to TRBJ2-1; perhaps TRBD1 as D (7 bases). Trimming removed 1 base from V and 4 bases from J, with 18 bases in between. Germline V lookup: CDR1 SGHRS, CDR2 YFSETQ. The CDR3 runs 17 residues. CDR3 protein: CASSLPRQGGNYNEQFF. CDR3 nucleotide sequence: TGCGCCAGCAGCTTGCCGAGACAGGGCGGGAATTACAATGAGCAGTTCTTC.

This clone was counted between two and nine times. This rearrangement joins TRBV10-3 to TRBJ2-1; the match to TRBD1 covers 10 bases. Germline CDR1 and CDR2: ENHRY and SYGVKD. This CDR3 contains 15 residues. The trim removed 5 bases at V and 5 bases at J, leaving 6 bases unmatched. This CDR3 reads CAISSRDRGNNEQFF. The DNA for the CDR3 is TGTGCCATCAGTTCCCGGGACAGGGGAAACAATGAGCAGTTCTTC.

Only one count was recorded for this clone. The CDR3 DNA sequence: TGCAGCGTGAAACCCCTAGCGGCGAGCTCCTACAATGAGCAGTTCTTC. Residues: CSVKPLAASSYNEQFF. This chain uses TRBV29-1 with TRBJ2-1; 7 bases are a match to TRBD2. The CDR3 runs to 16 residues. Germline CDR1 reads SQVTM; CDR2 reads ANQGSEA. The trim removed 6 bases at V and 0 bases at J, leaving 11 bases unmatched.

This chain links TRBV7-2 with TRBJ1-5; tentative D call: TRBD1 (6 bases). Germline V gives CDR1 SGHTA, CDR2 FQGNSA. Trimming removed 1 base at V and 7 bases at J, with 17 bases between. The CDR3 spans 16 residues. The CDR3 DNA follows: TGTGCCAGCAGCTTAGAGGTTACGCAGGGGTCACAGCCCCAGCATTTT. Translating it yields CASSLEVTQGSQPQHF. The variable domain in full, completed from reference TRBV7-2 and TRBJ1-5, reads GAGVSQSPSNKVTEKGKDVELRCDPISGHTALYWYRQSLGQGLEFLIYFQGNSAPDKSGLPSDRFSAERTGGSVSTLTIQRTQQEDSAVYLCASSLEVTQGSQPQHFGDGTRLSIL.

The chain joins TRBV2 to TRBJ2-7; D possibly corresponds to TRBD1 (6 bases). Germline V CDR1 and CDR2: SNHLY, FYNNEI. The germline V and J ends were trimmed by 6 bases and 3 bases, with 18 bases remaining between them. The CDR3 runs to 15 residues. The DNA for the CDR3 is TGTGCCAGCAGGCGCGCCGGGACAACCCTCTACGAGCAGTACTTC. Protein sequence: CASRRAGTTLYEQYF.

V is TRBV7-9 and J is TRBJ2-7; TRBD1 is a possible D gene (6 bases). V gave up 2 bases and J gave up 2 bases, with 16 bases separating them. This CDR3 region has 16 residues. Germline lookup yields CDR1 SEHNR and CDR2 FQNEAQ (reference sequence). CDR3 sequence (DNA): TGTGCCAGCAGCTTACCACAGGGAAACCACCCCTACGAGCAGTACTTC. This encodes CASSLPQGNHPYEQYF.

This clone appeared once. This chain links TRBV4-1 with TRBJ1-2; D gene uncertain. Trimming shortened V by 1 base and J by 3 bases, and 18 bases separated the two germline ends. There are 17 residues in the CDR3. The germline gives CDR1 MGHRA, CDR2 YSYEKL. The CDR3 reads CASSQGHKGGRHYGYTF. The CDR3 nucleotides are TGCGCCAGCAGCCAAGGGCATAAGGGAGGCCGGCACTATGGCTACACCTTC.

Here the CDR3 reads CASSQIQGSEAFF. The CDR3 coding sequence is TGTGCCAGCTCGCAAATACAGGGGTCTGAAGCTTTCTTT. The chain joins TRBV18 to TRBJ1-1, with TRBD1 matching 7 bases. With V trimmed by 6 bases and J by 6 bases, 7 bases remained unmatched. CDR3 length equals 13 residues. The germline CDR1 and CDR2 sequences are KGHSH and LQKENI. The complete variable domain, with remaining parts taken from reference TRBV18 and TRBJ1-1, reads NAGVMQNPRHLVRRRGQEARLRCSPMKGHSHVYWYRQLPEEGLKFMVYLQKENIIDESGMPKERFSAEFPKEGPSILRIQQVVRGDSAAYFCASSQIQGSEAFFGQGTRLTVV.

V and J are TRBV6-1 and TRBJ1-1, with 8 nucleotides matching TRBD1. The ends lost 3 bases at V and 9 bases at J; junction bases unmatched: 9. The germline CDR1 and CDR2 sequences are MNHNS and SASEGT. CDR3 length: 14 residues. The DNA for the CDR3 is TGTGCCAGCAGTGAGCCGGGGACAGGCGTCAAAGCTTTCTTT. Residues: CASSEPGTGVKAFF.

This rearrangement joins TRBV14 to TRBJ2-5; D is perhaps TRBD2 (5 bases). The CDR3 is 15 residues long. Germline V gene data show CDR1 as SGHDN and CDR2 as FVKESK. Trimming cost V 1 base and J 6 bases, with 15 bases left between them. CDR3 DNA: TGTGCCAGCAGCCAAGGCCGAGGGCGAGTTCAGACCCAGTACTTC. Encoded protein: CASSQGRGRVQTQYF.

V is TRBV5-1 and J is TRBJ2-3; possible D gene TRBD1, 6 bases. V dropped 3 bases and J dropped 2 bases, with 7 bases sitting between them. Germline loops: CDR1 SGHRS, CDR2 YFSETQ. CDR3 size: 13 residues. The CDR3 sequence: CASSSGVTDTQYF. As DNA, the CDR3 is TGCGCCAGCAGCTCAGGGGTCACAGATACGCAGTATTTT.

The chain uses TRBV11-2 and TRBJ1-1; D may be TRBD1 (5 bases). Germline V gene sequence: CDR1 SGHAT, CDR2 FQNNGV. This CDR3 has 13 amino acids. Trimming left V 0 bases short and J 8 bases short, with 10 bases between. The CDR3 spells CASSLDLRGEAFF. In DNA, the CDR3 is TGTGCCAGCAGCTTAGATCTCCGGGGGGAAGCTTTCTTT.

The chain has TRBV6-5 and TRBJ2-1; 7 bases align to TRBD1. The junction had 1 base not matched to a gene; V was cut back by 2 bases and J by 0 bases. This CDR3 comprises 15 residues. Germline assignment: CDR1 MNHEY and CDR2 SVGAGI. The CDR3 is CASSYGDSSYNEQFF. The CDR3 DNA reads as TGTGCCAGCAGTTACGGGGACAGCTCCTACAATGAGCAGTTCTTC.

The rearrangement links TRBV2 to TRBJ1-3; D is undetermined. The CDR3 is 13 amino acids. CDR1 and CDR2 (germline): SNHLY, FYNNEI. V was clipped by 7 bases and J by 0 bases, with 7 bases between them. The CDR3 loop reads CASTQSSGNTIYF. The CDR3 bases are TGTGCCAGCACACAGAGCTCTGGAAACACCATATATTTT.

A word on this clone: At one boundary the junction diverges from the germline segment, which might be a read error. CDR3 sequence: CASSQDRDRGLGGYTF. In nucleotides, the CDR3 is TGCGCCAGCAGCCAAGACCGGGACAGGGGGCTTGGTGGCTACACCTTC. This sequence joins TRBV7-9 and TRBJ1-2; 12 positions agree with TRBD1. Looked up from germline, CDR1 is SEHNR and CDR2 is FQNEAQ (reference sequence). The CDR3 has 16 amino acids.